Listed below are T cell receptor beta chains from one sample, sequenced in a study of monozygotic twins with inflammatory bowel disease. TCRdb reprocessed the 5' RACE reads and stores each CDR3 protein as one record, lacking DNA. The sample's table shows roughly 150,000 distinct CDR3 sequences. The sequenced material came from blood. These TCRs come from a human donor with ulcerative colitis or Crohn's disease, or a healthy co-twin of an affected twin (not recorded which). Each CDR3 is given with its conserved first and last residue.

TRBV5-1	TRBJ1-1	CASSFLAGSDTEAFF
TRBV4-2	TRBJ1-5	CASSPGRDQPQHF
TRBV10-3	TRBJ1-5	CAISVQGAKQPQHF
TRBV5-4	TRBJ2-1	CASSLGVGGPYNEQFF
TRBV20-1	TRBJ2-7	CSARQTYEQYF
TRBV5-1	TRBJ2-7	CASRGLQGPSYEQYF
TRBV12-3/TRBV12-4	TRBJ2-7	CASSTGTAYEQYF
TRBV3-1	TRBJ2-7	CASSHSREQYF
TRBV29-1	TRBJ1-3	CSVEVIPSSGNTIYF
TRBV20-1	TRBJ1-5	CSARVDSNQPQHF
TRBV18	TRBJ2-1	CASSRSGQQNNEQFF
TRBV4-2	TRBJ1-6	CASSPRQGNSPLHF
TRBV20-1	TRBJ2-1	CSASGNRAPNEQFF
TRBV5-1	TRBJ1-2	CASSFPRVRAGYTF
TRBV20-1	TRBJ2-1	CSARGISGGASEQFF
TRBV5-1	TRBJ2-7	CASTTTTGTATYEQYF
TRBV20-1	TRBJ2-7	CSASGAYEQYF
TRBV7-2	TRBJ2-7	CASSPQGFVYEQYF
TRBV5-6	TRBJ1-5	CASRVRQGSGPQHF
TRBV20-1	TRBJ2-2	CSARDRRGASGELFF